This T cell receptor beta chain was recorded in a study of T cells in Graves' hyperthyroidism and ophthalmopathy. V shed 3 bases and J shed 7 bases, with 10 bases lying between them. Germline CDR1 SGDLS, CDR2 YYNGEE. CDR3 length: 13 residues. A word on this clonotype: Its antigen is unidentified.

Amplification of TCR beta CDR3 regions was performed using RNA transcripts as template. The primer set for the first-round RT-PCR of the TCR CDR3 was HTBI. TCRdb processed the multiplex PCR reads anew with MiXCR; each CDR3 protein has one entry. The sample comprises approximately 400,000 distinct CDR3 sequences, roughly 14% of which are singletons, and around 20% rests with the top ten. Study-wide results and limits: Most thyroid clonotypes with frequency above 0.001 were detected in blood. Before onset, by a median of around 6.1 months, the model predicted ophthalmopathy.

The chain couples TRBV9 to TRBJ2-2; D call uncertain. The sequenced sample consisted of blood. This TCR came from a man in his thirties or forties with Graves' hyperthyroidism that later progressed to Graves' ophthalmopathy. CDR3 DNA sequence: TGTGCCAGCAGCGCTGGTCGGGTCGGGGAGCTGTTTTTT. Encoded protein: CASSAGRVGELFF. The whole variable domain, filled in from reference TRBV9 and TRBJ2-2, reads DSGVTQTPKHLITATGQRVTLRCSPRSGDLSVYWYQQSLDQGLQFLIQYYNGEERAKGNILERFSAQQFPDLHSELNLSSLELGDSALYFCASSAGRVGELFFGEGSRLTVL.